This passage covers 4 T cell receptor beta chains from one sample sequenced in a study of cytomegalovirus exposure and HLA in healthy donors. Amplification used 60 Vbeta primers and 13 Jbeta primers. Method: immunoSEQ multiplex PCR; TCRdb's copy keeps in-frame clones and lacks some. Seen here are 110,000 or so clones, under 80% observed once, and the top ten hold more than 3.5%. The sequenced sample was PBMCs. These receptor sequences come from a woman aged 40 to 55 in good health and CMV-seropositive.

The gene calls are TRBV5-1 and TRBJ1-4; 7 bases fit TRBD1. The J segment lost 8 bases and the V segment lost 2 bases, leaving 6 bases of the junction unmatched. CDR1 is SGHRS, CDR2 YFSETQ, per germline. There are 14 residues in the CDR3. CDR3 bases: TGCGCCAGCAGCTTAGGAGGGGGCAGGGAAAAACTGTTTTTT. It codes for CASSLGGGREKLFF.

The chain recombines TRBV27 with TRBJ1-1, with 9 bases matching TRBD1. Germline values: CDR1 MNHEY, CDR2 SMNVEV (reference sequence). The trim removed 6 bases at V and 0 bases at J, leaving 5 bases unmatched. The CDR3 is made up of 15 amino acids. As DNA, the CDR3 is TGTGCCAGCAGACAGGGGGCGCGCATGAACACTGAAGCTTTCTTT. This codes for CASRQGARMNTEAFF.

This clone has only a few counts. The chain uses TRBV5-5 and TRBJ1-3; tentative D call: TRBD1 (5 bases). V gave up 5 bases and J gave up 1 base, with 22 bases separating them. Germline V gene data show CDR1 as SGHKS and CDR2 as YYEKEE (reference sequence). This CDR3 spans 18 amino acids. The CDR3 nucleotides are TGTGCCAGCAGACCTTCACAGGCCGGGGGGGAATCTGGAAACACCATATATTTT. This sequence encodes CASRPSQAGGESGNTIYF.

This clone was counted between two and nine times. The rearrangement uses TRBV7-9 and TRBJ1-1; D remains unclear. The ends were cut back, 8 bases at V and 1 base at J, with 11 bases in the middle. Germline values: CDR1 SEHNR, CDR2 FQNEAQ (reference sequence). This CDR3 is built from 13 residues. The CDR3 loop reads CASVQTGNTEAFF. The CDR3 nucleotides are TGTGCCAGCGTTCAGACGGGGAACACTGAAGCTTTCTTT. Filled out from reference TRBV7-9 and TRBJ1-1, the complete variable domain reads DTGVSQNPRHKITKRGQNVTFRCDPISEHNRLYWYRQTLGQGPEFLTYFQNEAQLEKSRLLSDRFSAERPKGSFSTLEIQRTEQGDSAMYLCASVQTGNTEAFFGQGTRLTVV.